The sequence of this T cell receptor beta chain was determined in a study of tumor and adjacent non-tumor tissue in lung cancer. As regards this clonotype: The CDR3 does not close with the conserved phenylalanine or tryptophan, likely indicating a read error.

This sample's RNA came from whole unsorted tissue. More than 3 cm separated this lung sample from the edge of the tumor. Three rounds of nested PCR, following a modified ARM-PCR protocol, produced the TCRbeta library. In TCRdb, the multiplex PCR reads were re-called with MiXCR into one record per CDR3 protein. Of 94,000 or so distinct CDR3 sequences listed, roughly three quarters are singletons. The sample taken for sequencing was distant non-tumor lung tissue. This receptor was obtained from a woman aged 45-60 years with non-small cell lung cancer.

For the CDR3, the DNA is TGTGCCAGCAGTTTTAGGAATAGCGGGATTGGAGAGCAGTACATC. This encodes CASSFRNSGIGEQYI. The chain links TRBV28 to TRBJ2-7; TRBD2 matches 8 bases. CDR1 is MDHEN and CDR2 is SYDVKM in the germline V gene. CDR3 length equals 15 residues. V trimming: 3 bases; J trimming: 7 bases; junction bases outside the gene matches: 11.